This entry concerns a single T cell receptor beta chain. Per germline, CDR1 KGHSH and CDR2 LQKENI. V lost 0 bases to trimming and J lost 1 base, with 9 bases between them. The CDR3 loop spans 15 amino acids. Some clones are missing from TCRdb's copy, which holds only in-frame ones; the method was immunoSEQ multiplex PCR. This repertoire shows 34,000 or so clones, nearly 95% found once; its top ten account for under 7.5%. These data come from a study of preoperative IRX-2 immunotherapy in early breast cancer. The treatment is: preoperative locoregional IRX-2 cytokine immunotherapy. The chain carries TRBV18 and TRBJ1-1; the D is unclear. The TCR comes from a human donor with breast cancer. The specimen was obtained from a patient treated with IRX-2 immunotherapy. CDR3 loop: CASSPPPGGNTEAFF. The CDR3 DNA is TGTGCCAGCTCACCACCCCCAGGAGGGAACACTGAAGCTTTCTTT.